This passage covers 31 T cell receptor beta chains from one sample sequenced in a study of early T cells in non-severe SARS-CoV-2 infection. From the 5' RACE reads, TCRdb called clonotypes with MiXCR, one entry per CDR3 protein. The table shows 120,000 or so distinct CDR3 sequences, with around 12% occurring only once. The sequencing used whole blood, collected at baseline. Every receptor here comes from an adult who was a healthcare worker with PCR-confirmed SARS-CoV-2 infection or an uninfected control (not recorded which).

This clonotype was observed many times. The chain links TRBV5-1 to TRBJ2-3, with TRBD1 matching 9 bases. J gave up 4 bases and V 3 bases, and 3 bases lay outside the gene matches. The CDR3 has 14 residues. The germline gives CDR1 SGHRS, CDR2 YFSETQ. Written as DNA, the CDR3 is TGCGCCAGCAGCTCGGGACAGGGCGCAGATACGCAGTATTTT. It encodes CASSSGQGADTQYF. Full variable domain (missing parts from reference TRBV5-1 and TRBJ2-3): KAGVTQTPRYLIKTRGQQVTLSCSPISGHRSVSWYQQTPGQGLQFLFEYFSETQRNKGNFPGRFSGRQFSNSRSEMNVSTLELGDSALYLCASSSGQGADTQYFGPGTRLTVL.

At least ten counts were recorded for this clonotype. CDR3 residues: CSAPTGINHEQYF. CDR3 sequence (DNA): TGCAGTGCCCCCACAGGGATAAACCACGAGCAGTACTTC. The chain combines TRBV20-1 with TRBJ2-7; TRBD1 is a possible D gene (6 bases). Germline CDR1 reads DFQATT; CDR2 reads SNEGSKA (reference sequence). V shed 6 bases and J shed 5 bases, with 17 bases lying between them. CDR3 size: 13 residues.

The rearrangement uses TRBV7-8 and TRBJ1-1; D is uncertain. V shed 7 bases and J shed 1 base, with 16 bases lying between them. Per the germline V gene, CDR1 is SGHVS and CDR2 is FQNEAQ. CDR3 length: 15 amino acids. The CDR3 here is CASNSIGRANTEAFF. For the CDR3, the DNA is TGTGCCAGCAACTCCATTGGGAGGGCGAACACTGAAGCTTTCTTT.

This clonotype was observed a handful of times. The chain has TRBV27 and TRBJ2-1; 9 bases agree with TRBD2. Germline lookup yields CDR1 MNHEY and CDR2 SMNVEV (reference sequence). Trimming cost V 6 bases and J 4 bases; bases outside gene matches: 7. The CDR3 has 15 amino acids. Here the CDR3 DNA reads TGTGCCAGCAGATGGCCTAGCGGGATTTACAATGAGCAGTTCTTC. It specifies CASRWPSGIYNEQFF.

The gene calls are TRBV27 and TRBJ1-2, with 9 bases fitting TRBD1. J lost 6 bases, V lost 6 bases, and 11 bases had no gene match. The CDR3 is 15 residues long. Germline values: CDR1 MNHEY, CDR2 SMNVEV (reference sequence). The CDR3 region is CASSPRGDRADGYTF. The CDR3 DNA reads TGTGCCAGCAGCCCACGAGGGGACAGGGCGGATGGCTACACCTTC.

A few counts support this clonotype. The V call is TRBV25-1, the J call TRBJ2-2; D is perhaps TRBD1 or TRBD2 (5 bases each). Germline V lookup: CDR1 MGHDK, CDR2 SYGVNS. The V end was cut by 6 bases, the J end by 4 bases, with 15 bases between. The CDR3 consists of 15 residues. CDR3 bases: TGTGCCAGCAGGATGGGGGAGTGGAGCACCGGGGAGCTGTTTTTT. Its protein is CASRMGEWSTGELFF. Full variable domain (missing parts from reference TRBV25-1 and TRBJ2-2): EADIYQTPRYLVIGTGKKITLECSQTMGHDKMYWYQQDPGMELHLIHYSYGVNSTEKGDLSSESTVSRIRTEHFPLTLESARPSHTSQYLCASRMGEWSTGELFFGEGSRLTVL.

This clonotype was found a few times. The chain is built from TRBV6-5 and TRBJ2-3; D may match TRBD1 or TRBD2 (5 bases each). Germline V gene lookup returns CDR1 MNHEY and CDR2 SVGAGI. Trimming stripped 8 bases from V and 3 bases from J, with 15 bases between. CDR3 length: 14 amino acids. The CDR3: CASSPRGGTDTQYF. DNA for the CDR3: TGTGCCAGCTCCCCACGGGGCGGTACAGATACGCAGTATTTT.

The sample holds a few counts of this clonotype. This sequence joins TRBV28 and TRBJ1-5, with D hard to call. This CDR3 region has 13 residues. The V end lost 7 bases, the J end lost 4 bases, and 11 bases lay between the germline ends. Germline-derived CDR1 and CDR2 are MDHEN and SYDVKM. The CDR3 region is CASTLFLNQPQHF. As DNA, the CDR3 is TGTGCCAGCACCCTCTTCCTGAATCAGCCCCAGCATTTT. Full variable domain (remainder filled in from reference TRBV28 and TRBJ1-5): DVKVTQSSRYLVKRTGEKVFLECVQDMDHENMFWYRQDPGLGLRLIYFSYDVKMKEKGDIPEGYSVSREKKERFSLILESASTNQTSMYLCASTLFLNQPQHFGDGTRLSIL.

This clonotype has only a few counts. The gene calls are TRBV6-1 and TRBJ2-1, with 13 bases that match TRBD2. Germline trimming cut 7 bases from V and 7 bases from J; bases unmatched to any gene: 10. CDR1 is MNHNS and CDR2 is SASEGT in the germline V gene. The CDR3 covers 16 residues. In DNA form, the CDR3 reads TGTGCCAGCATTCGGACTAGCGGGGGATCGGGAAATGAGCAGTTCTTC. It translates to CASIRTSGGSGNEQFF.

This clonotype occurred a few times. The chain links TRBV6-1 to TRBJ1-4; D perhaps matches TRBD1 (6 bases). Trimming took 3 bases from V and 8 from J, leaving 13 bases between them. Germline V gene lookup returns CDR1 MNHNS and CDR2 SASEGT. The CDR3 spans 14 residues. DNA for the CDR3: TGTGCCAGCAGTGATTACAGGGTCCCGGAAAAACTGTTTTTT. Translated: CASSDYRVPEKLFF.

The chain carries TRBV29-1 and TRBJ2-7, with D perhaps TRBD1 (5 bases). V lost 1 base to trimming and J lost 2 bases, with 6 bases between them. The CDR3 length is 12 residues. Germline assignment: CDR1 SQVTM and CDR2 ANQGSEA. This CDR3 reads CSVEGRAYEQYF. CDR3 bases: TGCAGCGTTGAAGGCAGGGCCTACGAGCAGTACTTC.

The table lists this clonotype with a few counts. The chain is built from TRBV6-5 and TRBJ2-6; no clear D gene. Germline V gives CDR1 MNHEY, CDR2 SVGAGI. This CDR3 contains 15 residues. V lost 5 bases to trimming and J lost 1 base, with 9 bases between them. CDR3 sequence reads: CASSTDRSGANVLTF. For the CDR3, the DNA is TGTGCCAGCAGTACAGATAGGTCTGGGGCCAACGTCCTGACTTTC.

V usage is TRBV7-3 and J usage is TRBJ2-1, with D uncertain. Per germline, CDR1 SGHTA and CDR2 FQGTGA. This CDR3 spans 13 amino acids. The ends were cut back, 0 bases at V and 6 bases at J, with 6 bases in the middle. CDR3 in amino acids: CASSLTSLNEQFF. For the CDR3, the DNA is TGTGCCAGCAGCTTAACTTCGCTCAATGAGCAGTTCTTC.

This clonotype was seen only a few times. The rearrangement links TRBV20-1 to TRBJ1-6, with a possible D match to TRBD1 (5 bases). The CDR3 has 15 residues. Germline-derived CDR1 and CDR2 are DFQATT and SNEGSKA (reference sequence). V gave up 0 bases and J gave up 5 bases, with 11 bases separating them. CDR3 sequence reads: CSARDRVGDNSPLHF. The CDR3 region has the DNA TGCAGTGCTAGAGACAGGGTGGGGGATAATTCACCCCTCCACTTT.

This clonotype was recorded a few times. The chain has TRBV6-1 and TRBJ2-3, with no clear D. CDR1 is MNHNS, CDR2 SASEGT, per germline. V gave up 1 base and J gave up 1 base, with 6 bases separating them. The length of the CDR3 is 14 residues. In DNA, the CDR3 is TGTGCCAGCAGTGAAGTGGTAGGCACAGATACGCAGTATTTT. Translated: CASSEVVGTDTQYF.

CDR3 residues: CASSLLTSGPYNEQFF. The CDR3 region has the DNA TGCGCCAGCAGCTTGCTTACTAGCGGCCCCTACAATGAGCAGTTCTTC. This chain uses TRBV5-1 with TRBJ2-1; 8 bases agree with TRBD2. The germline V gene encodes CDR1 SGHRS and CDR2 YFSETQ. With 1 base clipped from V and 2 bases from J, the junction kept 5 bases outside the gene matches. This CDR3 contains 16 residues.

This clonotype was seen repeatedly, ten times or more. The chain carries TRBV12-3 or TRBV12-4 and TRBJ1-2, with 7 bases fitting TRBD1. The ends lost 6 bases at V and 2 bases at J; junction bases unmatched: 6. This CDR3 is built from 14 residues. As DNA, the CDR3 is TGTGCCAGCAGCTCCCGGACAGGAAACTATGGCTACACCTTC. It yields the protein CASSSRTGNYGYTF.

This clonotype showed up just a few times. The genes are TRBV5-1 and TRBJ2-5; perhaps TRBD2 as D (6 bases). Per the germline V gene, CDR1 is SGHRS and CDR2 is YFSETQ. This CDR3 has 16 residues. Trimming took 4 bases from V and 4 from J, leaving 20 bases between them. The DNA of the CDR3 is TGCGCCAGCAGCCAACTATTCGGGACTTCAGGAGAGACCCAGTACTTC. Amino acid sequence: CASSQLFGTSGETQYF.

This clonotype showed up just a few times. The chain couples TRBV19 to TRBJ1-2, with a tentative D call TRBD1 (6 bases). V was cut by 6 bases and J by 1 base, with 12 bases left in between. CDR3 length: 14 residues. In germline, CDR1 is LNHDA, CDR2 SQIVND (reference sequence). DNA of the CDR3: TGTGCCAGTAGCGGCCGGGACAATAACTATGGCTACACCTTC. Amino acid sequence: CASSGRDNNYGYTF.

The chain uses TRBV11-1 and TRBJ1-2, with D hard to call. With 2 bases removed from V and 7 bases from J, the gap between germline ends came to 8 bases. This CDR3 is built from 12 residues. Germline-derived CDR1 and CDR2 are SGHAT and FQDESV (reference sequence). In DNA, the CDR3 is TGTGCCAGCAGCTTATATGAGAGTGGCTACACCTTC. This sequence encodes CASSLYESGYTF.

This clonotype was counted only a few times. This rearrangement joins TRBV19 to TRBJ1-5, with 7 positions matching TRBD1. Trimming removed 5 bases from V and 4 bases from J; junction bases left unmatched: 5. Looked up from germline, CDR1 is LNHDA and CDR2 is SQIVND (reference sequence). The CDR3 sequence is 14 residues long. The CDR3 loop is CASSFDRANQPQHF. As DNA, the CDR3 is TGTGCCAGTAGTTTCGACAGGGCTAATCAGCCCCAGCATTTT.

This clonotype was picked up a small number of times. This sequence joins TRBV10-3 and TRBJ2-5, with D possibly being TRBD2 (6 bases). Trimming cost V 6 bases and J 4 bases, with 15 bases left between them. This CDR3 comprises 14 residues. Germline V gene data show CDR1 as ENHRY and CDR2 as SYGVKD. CDR3 in DNA: TGTGCCATCAGGGTTGACCCGCGGGGAGAGACCCAGTACTTC. It encodes CAIRVDPRGETQYF.

This clonotype was recorded many times. This chain uses TRBV18 with TRBJ1-1; the D gene is possibly TRBD1 (6 bases). With 2 bases removed from V and 6 bases from J, the gap between germline ends came to 16 bases. Per the germline V gene, CDR1 is KGHSH and CDR2 is LQKENI. The CDR3 consists of 15 residues. In DNA form, the CDR3 reads TGTGCCAGCTCACCAGGACAGTCCCTTGGGCCTGAAGCTTTCTTT. Protein product: CASSPGQSLGPEAFF.

The chain combines TRBV3-1 with TRBJ2-7; D gene unclear. The CDR3 extends over 15 amino acids. V was trimmed by 1 base and J by 0 bases, leaving 10 bases between them. The V gene's germline CDR1 is LGHDT and CDR2 YNNKEL (reference sequence). The CDR3 spells CASSQVRSASYEQYF. CDR3 coding DNA: TGTGCCAGCAGCCAAGTCCGGTCAGCCTCCTACGAGCAGTACTTC.

This clonotype has more than one count but fewer than ten. The chain links TRBV7-9 to TRBJ2-7, with 12 positions matching TRBD2. From germline, CDR1 is SEHNR and CDR2 FQNEAQ (reference sequence). The CDR3 totals 16 residues. V dropped 5 bases and J dropped 7; count of bases not matched to a gene: 12. CDR3 amino acids: CASSRSSGRAGFEQYF. CDR3 DNA: TGTGCCAGCAGCCGATCTAGCGGGAGGGCCGGATTTGAGCAGTACTTC.

This clonotype was observed a few times. The J gene is TRBJ1-2, the V gene TRBV20-1, with TRBD1 matching 7 bases. V was pared by 3 bases and J by 2 bases, with 9 bases of the junction left unmatched. The CDR3 runs 15 residues. Germline CDR1 is DFQATT and CDR2 is SNEGSKA (reference sequence). The CDR3 nucleotides are TGCAGTGCTAGTCGACAGGGCACCTCGAACTATGGCTACACCTTC. Its protein product is CSASRQGTSNYGYTF.

This clonotype turned up a few times. This chain connects TRBV18 to TRBJ1-6; tentatively, D is TRBD1 (5 bases). V shed 2 bases and J shed 3 bases, with 5 bases lying between them. CDR3 size: 14 residues. Germline V gene sequence: CDR1 KGHSH, CDR2 LQKENI. CDR3 in DNA: TGTGCCAGCTCACCAGGGGGCTATAATTCACCCCTCCACTTT. Its protein is CASSPGGYNSPLHF.

The sample holds a few counts of this clonotype. The genes are TRBV3-1 and TRBJ1-6; 7 bases are a match to TRBD1. With V trimmed by 5 bases and J by 9 bases, 7 bases remained unmatched. The CDR3 extends over 14 amino acids. The germline CDR1 and CDR2 sequences are LGHDT and YNNKEL (reference sequence). In DNA, the CDR3 is TGTGCCAGCAGCGCGAGAGACAGGGCTTCACCCCTCCACTTT. Amino acid sequence: CASSARDRASPLHF. Combining the CDR3 with reference TRBV3-1 and TRBJ1-6 gives the whole variable domain DTAVSQTPKYLVTQMGNDKSIKCEQNLGHDTMYWYKQDSKKFLKIMFSYNNKELIINETVPNRFSPKSPDKAHLNLHINSLELGDSAVYFCASSARDRASPLHFGNGTRLTVT.

In its sample, this clonotype was seen many times. The genes are TRBV7-9 and TRBJ2-1, with TRBD1 matching 9 bases. This CDR3 comprises 15 residues. V lost 7 bases and J lost 6; bases outside the gene matches: 10. The germline V gene encodes CDR1 SEHNR and CDR2 FQNEAQ (reference sequence). The CDR3 DNA is TGTGCCAGCACCATTCCGGGACAGGGAAGCAATGAGCAGTTCTTC. Encoded protein: CASTIPGQGSNEQFF. The full variable domain, with the rest looked up from reference TRBV7-9 and TRBJ2-1, is DTGVSQNPRHKITKRGQNVTFRCDPISEHNRLYWYRQTLGQGPEFLTYFQNEAQLEKSRLLSDRFSAERPKGSFSTLEIQRTEQGDSAMYLCASTIPGQGSNEQFFGPGTRLTVL.

This rearrangement joins TRBV19 to TRBJ2-2, with a possible D match to TRBD2 (5 bases). CDR1 and CDR2 (germline): LNHDA, SQIVND (reference sequence). The CDR3 has 15 amino acids. The germline V and J ends were trimmed by 2 bases and 7 bases, with 14 bases remaining between them. The CDR3: CASSISTGRVGELFF. CDR3 DNA: TGTGCCAGTAGTATATCAACGGGAAGGGTCGGGGAGCTGTTTTTT. The whole variable domain, remainder taken from reference TRBV19 and TRBJ2-2, is DGGITQSPKYLFRKEGQNVTLSCEQNLNHDAMYWYRQDPGQGLRLIYYSQIVNDFQKGDIAEGYSVSREKKESFPLTVTSAQKNPTAFYLCASSISTGRVGELFFGEGSRLTVL.

This clonotype has a handful of counts. The CDR3 protein is CASTNRLMNTEAFF. CDR3 DNA: TGTGCCAGCACCAACAGATTAATGAACACTGAAGCTTTCTTT. This sequence joins TRBV7-8 and TRBJ1-1; D gene ambiguous. CDR3 size: 14 residues. Between the trimmed V and J ends, which lost 7 bases and 0 bases, there was a span of 12 bases. Germline V CDR1 and CDR2: SGHVS, FQNEAQ.